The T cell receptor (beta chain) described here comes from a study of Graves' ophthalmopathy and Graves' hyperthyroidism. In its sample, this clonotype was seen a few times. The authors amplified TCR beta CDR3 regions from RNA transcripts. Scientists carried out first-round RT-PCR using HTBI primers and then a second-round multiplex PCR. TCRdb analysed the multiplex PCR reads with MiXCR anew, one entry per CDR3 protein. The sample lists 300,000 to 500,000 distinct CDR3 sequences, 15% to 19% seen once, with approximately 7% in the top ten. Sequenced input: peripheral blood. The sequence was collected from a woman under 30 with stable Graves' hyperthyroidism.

CDR3 amino acids: CASSIGRYPDSEQYF. CDR3 nucleotides: TGTGCCAGTAGTATAGGGCGTTACCCAGACTCCGAGCAGTACTTC. The chain recombines TRBV19 with TRBJ2-7; no reliable D call. Germline V lookup: CDR1 LNHDA, CDR2 SQIVND (reference sequence). V dropped 1 base and J dropped 6 bases, with 16 bases sitting between them. This CDR3 has 15 residues.